The 8 T cell receptor beta chains in this list originate from one sample, sequenced in a study of blood T cell repertoires in COVID-19. The data were produced by immunoSEQ multiplex PCR, yet TCRdb's version contains in-frame clones alone and is incomplete. The table includes about 190,000 clones, around nine tenths detected once. Material for sequencing was peripheral blood. All receptors come from an older woman with COVID-19, enrolled during active disease.

This clone was seen more than once but under ten times. The chain is built from TRBV6-4 and TRBJ2-3, with 10 bases fitting TRBD2. This CDR3 has 13 amino acids. Germline CDR1 reads MRHNA; CDR2 reads SNTAGT. V dropped 4 bases and J dropped 6; count of bases not matched to a gene: 1. The chain's CDR3 is CASSASGSDTQYF. As DNA, the CDR3 is TGTGCCAGCAGTGCTAGCGGGAGTGATACGCAGTATTTT.

The rearrangement uses TRBV7-9 and TRBJ2-3; 8 bases match TRBD2. The CDR3 consists of 15 residues. Germline loops: CDR1 SEHNR, CDR2 FQNEAQ (reference sequence). V shed 3 bases, J shed 1 base, and the junction held 3 bases outside the gene matches. The CDR3 DNA sequence: TGTGCCAGCAGCTTGGGTAGCGGGGGCACAGATACGCAGTATTTT. Residues: CASSLGSGGTDTQYF.

This clone appeared once. CDR3 amino acids: CASSPGQGVVRELFF. DNA for the CDR3: TGCGCCAGCAGTCCAGGACAGGGGGTGGTCCGGGAGCTGTTTTTT. This chain connects TRBV4-1 to TRBJ2-2, with TRBD1 identical over 10 bases. CDR3 length: 15 amino acids. Trimming removed 6 bases from V and 9 bases from J; junction bases left unmatched: 10. Germline V gene data show CDR1 as MGHRA and CDR2 as YSYEKL.

CDR3 region: CASSHSGTGFVGAGELFF. CDR3 in DNA: TGTGCCAGTAGTCATTCCGGGACAGGGTTTGTTGGGGCCGGGGAGCTGTTTTTT. This sequence joins TRBV19 and TRBJ2-2; 9 bases fit TRBD1. The length of the CDR3 is 18 residues. The J segment lost 6 bases and the V segment lost 5 bases, leaving 16 bases of the junction unmatched. From germline, CDR1 is LNHDA and CDR2 SQIVND (reference sequence).

The sample holds one count of this clone. CDR3 in DNA: TGTGCCAGCAGTTGGACAGACAGAACAATGAACACTGAAGCTTTCTTT. Protein: CASSWTDRTMNTEAFF. The rearrangement joins TRBV6-5 to TRBJ1-1; D might be TRBD1 (6 bases). This CDR3 spans 16 amino acids. Germline V gene lookup returns CDR1 MNHEY and CDR2 SVGAGI. V lost 4 bases, J lost 0 bases, and 15 bases lay in between.

This chain uses TRBV30 with TRBJ1-2; D is undetermined. Per germline, CDR1 GTSNPN and CDR2 SVGIG (reference sequence). The CDR3 spans 13 residues. Trimming left V 5 bases short and J 4 bases short, with 14 bases between. As DNA, the CDR3 is TGTGCCTGGCATACTTCTGGTGCCTATGGCTACACCTTC. It yields the protein CAWHTSGAYGYTF.

This clone occurred once. The chain uses TRBV28 and TRBJ1-3; TRBD1 might be the D (6 bases). V shed 2 bases and J shed 0 bases, with 8 bases lying between them. Germline V gene lookup returns CDR1 MDHEN and CDR2 SYDVKM. The length of the CDR3 is 15 residues. The CDR3 nucleotides read TGTGCCAGCAGTTTACCGACAGGCTCTGGAAACACCATATATTTT. Translated: CASSLPTGSGNTIYF.

V is TRBV15 and J is TRBJ1-4, with 7 bases aligning to TRBD1. V shed 3 bases, J shed 4 bases, and the junction held 8 bases outside the gene matches. This CDR3 has 16 residues. Looked up from germline, CDR1 is LNHNV and CDR2 is YYDKDF (reference sequence). CDR3 region: CATSRLGQTLNEKLFF. The CDR3 DNA is TGTGCCACCAGCAGGCTGGGACAGACCCTTAATGAAAAACTGTTTTTT.